The 5 T cell receptor beta chains in this list originate from one sample, sequenced in a study of blood T cell repertoires in COVID-19. Here immunoSEQ multiplex PCR was the method, and the copy in TCRdb shows in-frame clones only, minus some. The sample lists about 250,000 clones, over 75% seen once, with roughly 2% in the top ten. The specimen sequenced was peripheral blood. The source of these receptors is a woman in her thirties or forties who had recovered from COVID-19.

This clone was recorded a few times. J is TRBJ2-7 and V is TRBV12-3 or TRBV12-4, with D maybe TRBD2 (5 bases). The V gene lost 7 bases and the J gene lost 2 bases, with 12 bases spanning the gap. This CDR3 has 13 amino acids. DNA for the CDR3: TGTGCCAGCACCGCCCGGGGTCCCTACGAGCAGTACTTC. This codes for CASTARGPYEQYF.

The chain is built from TRBV5-1 and TRBJ2-2; 7 bases map to TRBD1. Trimming removed 4 bases from V and 0 bases from J; junction bases left unmatched: 3. Germline-derived CDR1 and CDR2 are SGHRS and YFSETQ. This CDR3 spans 15 amino acids. The CDR3 sequence is CASSGTGANTGELFF. The DNA of the CDR3 is TGCGCCAGCAGCGGAACAGGGGCGAACACCGGGGAGCTGTTTTTT. Using reference TRBV5-1 and TRBJ2-2 for the parts outside the CDR3, the full variable domain is KAGVTQTPRYLIKTRGQQVTLSCSPISGHRSVSWYQQTPGQGLQFLFEYFSETQRNKGNFPGRFSGRQFSNSRSEMNVSTLELGDSALYLCASSGTGANTGELFFGEGSRLTVL.

Here the CDR3 DNA reads TGTGCCAGCAGCTTCTCTACAGTTAAAAACATTCAGTACTTC. Residues: CASSFSTVKNIQYF. The chain couples TRBV5-6 to TRBJ2-4, with D unclear. The germline CDR1 and CDR2 sequences are SGHDT and YYEEEE. The CDR3 loop spans 14 amino acids. Trimming stripped 2 bases from V and 4 bases from J, with 10 bases between.

The chain employs TRBV5-5 and TRBJ1-4; possibly TRBD1 for D (5 bases). V was pared by 1 base and J by 3 bases, with 13 bases between. In germline, CDR1 is SGHKS, CDR2 YYEKEE (reference sequence). The CDR3 totals 16 residues. The CDR3 is CASSLSSREANEKLFF. The CDR3 DNA sequence: TGTGCCAGCAGCTTGTCGAGCAGGGAGGCTAATGAAAAACTGTTTTTT.

The chain carries TRBV9 and TRBJ2-7; TRBD2 aligns across 8 bases. The V and J ends lost 0 bases and 6 bases, in that order; junction bases with no gene match: 2. The CDR3 spans 13 residues. The germline CDR1 and CDR2 sequences are SGDLS and YYNGEE. CDR3 sequence reads: CASSVVGGAEQYF. The CDR3 bases are TGTGCCAGCAGCGTAGTCGGGGGGGCCGAGCAGTACTTC. The whole variable domain, filled in from reference TRBV9 and TRBJ2-7, reads DSGVTQTPKHLITATGQRVTLRCSPRSGDLSVYWYQQSLDQGLQFLIQYYNGEERAKGNILERFSAQQFPDLHSELNLSSLELGDSALYFCASSVVGGAEQYFGPGTRLTVT.